The source of this T cell receptor beta chain is a study of shared clonotypes between healthy human individuals. The study, taken as a whole, reports: Sampling used blood alone; tissue repertoires probably differ.

The table came from immunoSEQ multiplex PCR; TCRdb's copy has only in-frame clones and leaves some out. The table lists 2.3 million or so clones, approximately 95% of them singletons, with about 0.39% in the top ten. Germline CDR1 is MDHEN and CDR2 is SYDVKM. V dropped 10 bases and J dropped 5 bases, with 27 bases sitting between them. This CDR3 contains 16 residues. The study enrolled healthy HIV-negative adults without recent acute infections or vaccinations as donors. In regard to this clone: Its antigen is not known.

Sequencing was done on a sample of naive CD4+ T cells from PBMCs. Subset indicated: CD45RA+ positively selected. The sequence was collected from a man in his late teens or twenties in good health. Some clones in this sample may be carry-over from other donors' samples. The chain is built from TRBV28 and TRBJ2-7; either TRBD1 or TRBD2 may fit D (5 bases each). For the CDR3, the DNA is TGTGCCACGTGGCCTGGGGGTAAACCCTCCTATAACGAGCAGTACTTC. Its translation is CATWPGGKPSYNEQYF. Combining the CDR3 with reference TRBV28 and TRBJ2-7 gives the whole variable domain DVKVTQSSRYLVKRTGEKVFLECVQDMDHENMFWYRQDPGLGLRLIYFSYDVKMKEKGDIPEGYSVSREKKERFSLILESASTNQTSMYLCATWPGGKPSYNEQYFGPGTRLTVT.